This T cell receptor beta chain stems from a study of spatial heterogeneity in lung cancer. A single record per CDR3 protein comes from TCRdb applying MiXCR to the 5' RACE reads. Among over a thousand distinct CDR3 sequences listed, roughly 26% were seen once. Time point indicated: sample taken at primary tumor resection. Unsorted samples of tumor, nontumor lung or frozen PBMC had their whole RNA sequenced. Samples were donated by 72 untreated early-stage non-small cell lung cancer patients. Findings of the study overall: Compared with follow-up, resection was when ubiquitous expanded tumor TCRs appeared in blood more.

The CDR3 extends over 14 amino acids. V lost 2 bases and J lost 0, with 8 bases in between. From germline, CDR1 is MNHNY and CDR2 SVGAGI (reference sequence). A word on this clonotype: Its antigen is not known.

The sequence was obtained from a male donor with early-stage non-small cell lung cancer. Specimen: PBMCs, collected at surgery. The J gene is TRBJ2-7, the V gene TRBV6-6; D is ambiguous. The CDR3 nucleotides read TGTGCCAGCAGTTACAGACTGGCCTCCTACGAGCAGTACTTC. Its translation is CASSYRLASYEQYF.